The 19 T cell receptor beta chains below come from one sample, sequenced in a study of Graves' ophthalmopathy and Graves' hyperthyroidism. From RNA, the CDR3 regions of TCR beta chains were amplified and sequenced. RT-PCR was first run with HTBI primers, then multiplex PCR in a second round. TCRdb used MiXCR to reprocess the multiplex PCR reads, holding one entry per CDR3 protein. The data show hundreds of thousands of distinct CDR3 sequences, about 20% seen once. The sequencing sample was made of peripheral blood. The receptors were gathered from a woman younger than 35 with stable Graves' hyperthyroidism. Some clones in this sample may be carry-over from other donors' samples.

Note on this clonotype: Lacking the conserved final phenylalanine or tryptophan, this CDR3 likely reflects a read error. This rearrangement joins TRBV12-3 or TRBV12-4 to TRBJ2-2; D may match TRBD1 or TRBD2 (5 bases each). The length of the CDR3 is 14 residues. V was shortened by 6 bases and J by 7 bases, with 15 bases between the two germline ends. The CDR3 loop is CASSQLEGHGELFL. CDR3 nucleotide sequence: TGTGCCAGCAGCCAGCTAGAGGGGCACGGGGAGCTGTTTTTG.

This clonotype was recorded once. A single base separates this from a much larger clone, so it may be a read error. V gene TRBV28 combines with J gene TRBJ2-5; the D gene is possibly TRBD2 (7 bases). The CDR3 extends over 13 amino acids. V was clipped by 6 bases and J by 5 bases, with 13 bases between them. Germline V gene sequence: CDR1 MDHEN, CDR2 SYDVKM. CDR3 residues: CASRRGGVETQYF. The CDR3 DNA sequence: TGTGCCAGCAGACGAGGGGGGGTGGAGACCCAGTACTTC.

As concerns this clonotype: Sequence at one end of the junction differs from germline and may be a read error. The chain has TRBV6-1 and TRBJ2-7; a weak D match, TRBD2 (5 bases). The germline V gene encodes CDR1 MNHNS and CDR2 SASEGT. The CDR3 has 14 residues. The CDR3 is CASSAIWSGYEQHF. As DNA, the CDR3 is TGTGCCAGCAGCGCCATCTGGTCGGGGTACGAGCAGCACTTC.

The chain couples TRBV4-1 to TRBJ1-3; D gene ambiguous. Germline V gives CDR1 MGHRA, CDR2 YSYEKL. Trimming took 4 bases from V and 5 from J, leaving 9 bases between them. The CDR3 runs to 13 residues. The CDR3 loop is CASSPSVRNTIYF. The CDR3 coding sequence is TGCGCCAGCAGCCCTAGCGTGAGAAACACCATATATTTT.

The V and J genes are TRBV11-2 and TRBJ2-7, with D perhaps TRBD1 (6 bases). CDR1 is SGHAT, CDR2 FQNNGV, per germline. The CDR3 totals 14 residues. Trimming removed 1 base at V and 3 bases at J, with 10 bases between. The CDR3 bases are TGTGCCAGCAGCTTAGTTTCCAGGGGCTACGAGCAGTACTTC. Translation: CASSLVSRGYEQYF.

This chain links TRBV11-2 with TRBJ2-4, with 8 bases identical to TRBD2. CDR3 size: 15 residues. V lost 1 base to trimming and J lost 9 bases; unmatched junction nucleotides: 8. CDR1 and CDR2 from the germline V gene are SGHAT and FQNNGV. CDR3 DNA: TGTGCCAGCAGCTTAGCCCCTTCCGGGACTAGCATTCAGTACTTC. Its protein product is CASSLAPSGTSIQYF.

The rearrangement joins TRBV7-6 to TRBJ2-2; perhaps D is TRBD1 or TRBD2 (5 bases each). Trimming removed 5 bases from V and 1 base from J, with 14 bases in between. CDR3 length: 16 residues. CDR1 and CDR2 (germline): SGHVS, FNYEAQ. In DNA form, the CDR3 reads TGTGCCAGCAGCCCGAGGGCAGGGCTGAACACCGGGGAGCTGTTTTTT. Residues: CASSPRAGLNTGELFF.

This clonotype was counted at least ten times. CDR3 coding DNA: TGCAGCGTTGAAGACAGGGGGAACCAAGAGACCCAGTACTTC. Its protein product is CSVEDRGNQETQYF. The chain couples TRBV29-1 to TRBJ2-5; 7 bases match TRBD1. CDR1 is SQVTM and CDR2 is ANQGSEA in the germline V gene. This CDR3 is built from 14 residues. After removal of 0 bases from V and 0 bases from J, the junction contained 1 base not matched to a gene.

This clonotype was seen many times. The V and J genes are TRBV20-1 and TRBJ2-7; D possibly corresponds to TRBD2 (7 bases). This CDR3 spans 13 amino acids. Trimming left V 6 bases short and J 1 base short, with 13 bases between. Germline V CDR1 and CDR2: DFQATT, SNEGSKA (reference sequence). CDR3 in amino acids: CSALAGASYEQYF. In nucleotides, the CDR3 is TGCAGTGCCCTTGCGGGGGCTTCCTACGAGCAGTACTTC.

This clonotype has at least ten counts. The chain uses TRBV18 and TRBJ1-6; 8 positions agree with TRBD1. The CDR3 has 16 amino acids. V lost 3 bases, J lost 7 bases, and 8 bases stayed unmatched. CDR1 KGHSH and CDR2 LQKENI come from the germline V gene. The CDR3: CASSPGQAEGNSPLHF. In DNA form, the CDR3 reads TGTGCCAGCTCACCGGGACAGGCGGAAGGGAATTCACCCCTCCACTTT.

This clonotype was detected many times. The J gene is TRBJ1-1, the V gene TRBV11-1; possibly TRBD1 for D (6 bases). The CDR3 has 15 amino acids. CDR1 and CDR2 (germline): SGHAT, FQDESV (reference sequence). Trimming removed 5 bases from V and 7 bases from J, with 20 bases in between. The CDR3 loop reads CASSLPGRGIVEAFF. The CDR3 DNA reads TGTGCCAGCAGCCTCCCTGGCAGGGGCATAGTTGAAGCTTTCTTT.

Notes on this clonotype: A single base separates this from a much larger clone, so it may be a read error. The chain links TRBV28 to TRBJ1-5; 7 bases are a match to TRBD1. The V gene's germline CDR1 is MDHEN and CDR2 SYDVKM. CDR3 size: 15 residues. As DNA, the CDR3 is TGTACCAGCAGTTTACGGGACAGAGGGTATCAGCCCCAGCATTTT. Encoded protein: CTSSLRDRGYQPQHF.

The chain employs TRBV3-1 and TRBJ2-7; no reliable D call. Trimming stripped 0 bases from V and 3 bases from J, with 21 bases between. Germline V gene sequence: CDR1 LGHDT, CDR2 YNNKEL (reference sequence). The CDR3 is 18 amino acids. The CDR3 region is CASSQDLTGYRAFYEQYF. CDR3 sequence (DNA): TGTGCCAGCAGCCAAGATCTTACTGGGTACCGGGCGTTCTACGAGCAGTACTTC.

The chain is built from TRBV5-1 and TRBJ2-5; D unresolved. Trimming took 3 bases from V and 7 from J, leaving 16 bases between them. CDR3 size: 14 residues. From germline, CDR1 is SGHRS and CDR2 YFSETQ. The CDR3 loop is CASSSSPNGGTQYF. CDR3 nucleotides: TGCGCCAGCAGCTCAAGCCCAAACGGCGGGACCCAGTACTTC.

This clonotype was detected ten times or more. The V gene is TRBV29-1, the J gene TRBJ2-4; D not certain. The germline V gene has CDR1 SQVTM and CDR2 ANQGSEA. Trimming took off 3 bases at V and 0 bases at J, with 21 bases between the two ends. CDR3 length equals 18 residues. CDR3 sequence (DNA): TGCAGCGTTGAGGTTAGGGTACCGCCCAGCCTAGCCAAAAACATTCAGTACTTC. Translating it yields CSVEVRVPPSLAKNIQYF.

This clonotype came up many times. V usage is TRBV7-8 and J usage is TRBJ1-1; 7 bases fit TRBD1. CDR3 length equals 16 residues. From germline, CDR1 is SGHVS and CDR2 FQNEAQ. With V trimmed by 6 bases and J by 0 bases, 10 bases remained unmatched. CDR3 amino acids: CASRRPGQNMNTEAFF. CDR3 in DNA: TGTGCCAGCAGGCGACCGGGACAGAACATGAACACTGAAGCTTTCTTT.

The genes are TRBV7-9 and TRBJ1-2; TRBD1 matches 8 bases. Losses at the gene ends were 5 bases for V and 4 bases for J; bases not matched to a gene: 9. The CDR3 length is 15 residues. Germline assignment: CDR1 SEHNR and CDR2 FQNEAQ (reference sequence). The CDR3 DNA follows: TGTGCCAGCAGCCTCAGCCGGGGACAGGCCTATGGCTACACCTTC. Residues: CASSLSRGQAYGYTF.

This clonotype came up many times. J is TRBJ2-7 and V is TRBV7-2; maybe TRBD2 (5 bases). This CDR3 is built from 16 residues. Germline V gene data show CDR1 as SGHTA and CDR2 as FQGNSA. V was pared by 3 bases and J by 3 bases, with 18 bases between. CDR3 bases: TGTGCCAGCAGCTTTAAGGTGGGAGAAAGTTACTACGAGCAGTACTTC. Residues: CASSFKVGESYYEQYF.

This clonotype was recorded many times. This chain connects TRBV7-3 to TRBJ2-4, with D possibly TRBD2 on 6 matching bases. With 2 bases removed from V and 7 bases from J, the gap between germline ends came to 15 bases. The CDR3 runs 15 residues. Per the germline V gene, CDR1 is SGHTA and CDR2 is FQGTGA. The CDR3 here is CASSLSSGAGNIQYF. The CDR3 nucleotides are TGTGCCAGCAGCTTATCTTCCGGGGCGGGGAACATTCAGTACTTC. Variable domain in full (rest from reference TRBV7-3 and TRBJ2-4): GAGVSQTPSNKVTEKGKYVELRCDPISGHTALYWYRQSLGQGPEFLIYFQGTGAADDSGLPNDRFFAVRPEGSVSTLKIQRTERGDSAVYLCASSLSSGAGNIQYFGAGTRLSVL.